The clone carrying this T cell receptor beta chain is a singleton in its sample. Antigen specificity is unknown. This entry belongs to a study of T-cell memory formation after mild COVID-19. Findings and caveats of the study: Among CD4+ contracting clones, most were CM and EM, and CD8+ ones EMRA.

The CDR3 contains 15 residues. The V end was cut by 2 bases, the J end by 2 bases, with 10 bases between. Germline CDR1 and CDR2: SGHTA and FQGNSA. MiXCR was run by TCRdb on the 5' RACE reads, yielding one entry per CDR3 protein. Here the sample spans 400,000 to 450,000 distinct CDR3 sequences, over 15% being singletons. The sequence came from a man younger than 35 who had mild COVID-19 (a few samples of this study predate the infection). Cell type and time point are not known. The chain uses TRBV7-2 and TRBJ1-5, with D uncertain. The source material was PBMCs or a T cell subset sorted from them (not recorded which). The DNA for the CDR3 is TGTGCCAGCAGCTTATTAGGTGGACGCAATCAGCCCCAGCATTTT. It yields the protein CASSLLGGRNQPQHF.